One T cell receptor (beta chain) is described in this entry. This clonotype was counted ten times or more. Its antigen has not been determined. Base qualities are not recorded, but no much larger clone differs from it by a single base. TCR beta CDR3 regions were amplified from RNA transcripts for repertoire sequencing. HTBI primers and the Qiagen OneStep RT-PCR kit were used in a first-round RT-PCR, which was followed by a second-round multiplex PCR, size selection and purification. The libraries underwent paired-end sequencing with 100 bp reads on an Illumina HiSeq2000. The source study handled its data this way. SOAPnuke was used for read processing, and reads with adapters, uncalled bases, a mean Phred below 15, or no exact constant-primer or identifier match were discarded. COPE v1.2.5 was used to merge the high-quality paired reads. Clonotypes were defined as unique nucleotide sequences and were aligned to IMGT TRB V, D and J references using MiTCR v1.1. The analysis was limited to V-J combinations with a frequency above 0.0001, which together covered 99% to 99.2% of the repertoires. For each V-J combination, a TCR clonal expansion and chaos score was defined as the ratio of F50 clonal expansion to chaos observed in the TCRdist matrix. Welch's t-statistics and random forest were used to narrow the features down to more than 10 V-J combinations, which were then fed into a naive Bayes classifier. Thyroid-blood repertoire similarity was quantified with the Morisita-Horn index. The raw public data were reprocessed by TCRdb itself: fastp quality trimming at Q25, MiXCR clonotype calling, in-frame beta chains only. When rows share a CDR3 protein, they turn into one entry using the most common DNA and genes. These V and J calls rely on TCRdb rather than the paper's analysis. This sample has 400,000 to 500,000 distinct CDR3 sequences in its table, and approximately 21% of those were observed once. Approximately 3.2% of the sample is held by the ten biggest clonotypes.

This sample stems from a study of Graves' ophthalmopathy and Graves' hyperthyroidism (dated by TCRdb to the late 2010s). About the study as a whole: Peripheral blood was collected at initial diagnosis, before any treatment. The 75 to 100 discovery patients were divided at random into training and test sets in a 7:3 ratio. To explore V-J signatures distinguishing ophthalmopathy from hyperthyroidism, a discovery set of under 110 patients (roughly 45 ophthalmopathy, 55 to 60 stable hyperthyroidism) was enrolled. To tell Graves' ophthalmopathy apart from Graves' hyperthyroidism, and to predict which patients would progress to ophthalmopathy, the study relied on TCR beta repertoire signatures. Once sampling was done, hyperthyroidism patients were given methimazole at a starting dose of 30 mg daily, while ophthalmopathy patients were given high-dose intravenous methylprednisolone. In total, approximately 130 blood samples were TCR-sequenced: some 43 ophthalmopathy, 80 or so hyperthyroidism and about 17 hyperthyroidism-to-ophthalmopathy patients. For independent validation, a separate cohort was made up of approximately 18 hyperthyroidism patients plus 17 patients who later progressed from hyperthyroidism to ophthalmopathy. T-cell repertoires of thyroid tissue and blood were compared in 5 or 6 hyperthyroidism patients.

From the germline V gene, CDR1 is MGHRA and CDR2 is YSYEKL. V is cut back by 0 bases and J by 3 bases, with 5 bases in the junction unmatched. The CDR3 runs 16 amino acids, cysteine and phenylalanine included. Only the CDR3 part of the read is kept: 48 bases, read in frame from the first base. Stable hyperthyroidism was defined as no progression to ophthalmopathy within 18 months of follow-up. Hyperthyroidism patients were newly diagnosed, with disease duration under 2 months, and aged 18 to 65 years. Patients were excluded if they had other autoimmune diseases, uncontrolled infections, pregnancy or lactation. Diagnosis relied on clinical symptoms, serum thyroxine, TRAb, thyroid ultrasound and orbital computed tomography. Using Ficoll-Paque density gradient centrifugation, PBMCs were isolated from 10 ml of fresh peripheral blood. Trizol reagent was used to extract the total RNA, and its quality was then checked on an Agilent 2100 Bioanalyzer.

The paper's findings and limits, for the study overall: No statistical method was used to set the sample size in advance, and the investigators knew which group each participant was assigned to. In cross-validation, the 13-signature model distinguished ophthalmopathy from stable hyperthyroidism with approximately 90% sensitivity and 81% to 83% specificity, and in the test set the corresponding values were approximately 80% and 75%. Most of the expanded thyroid clonotypes with a frequency above 0.001 were also detected in blood, and it was suggested that the thyroid immune response may be reflected by blood repertoires. In validation, the model predicted ophthalmopathy progression with about 71% sensitivity and around 72% specificity; roughly 12 predicted patients were CT-confirmed with GO in a median of approximately six months.

This sequence uses TRBV4-1 and TRBJ1-1, and TRBD1 matches 9 of the central bases. Sequenced sample: peripheral blood. This TCR was sampled from a woman in her late teens or twenties with stable Graves' hyperthyroidism. Donor details come from another sample of the same person, matched by shared clones. The CDR3 loop reads CASSQEGTGKDTEAFF. The base sequence is TGCGCCAGCAGCCAAGAAGGGACAGGGAAGGACACTGAAGCTTTCTTT.